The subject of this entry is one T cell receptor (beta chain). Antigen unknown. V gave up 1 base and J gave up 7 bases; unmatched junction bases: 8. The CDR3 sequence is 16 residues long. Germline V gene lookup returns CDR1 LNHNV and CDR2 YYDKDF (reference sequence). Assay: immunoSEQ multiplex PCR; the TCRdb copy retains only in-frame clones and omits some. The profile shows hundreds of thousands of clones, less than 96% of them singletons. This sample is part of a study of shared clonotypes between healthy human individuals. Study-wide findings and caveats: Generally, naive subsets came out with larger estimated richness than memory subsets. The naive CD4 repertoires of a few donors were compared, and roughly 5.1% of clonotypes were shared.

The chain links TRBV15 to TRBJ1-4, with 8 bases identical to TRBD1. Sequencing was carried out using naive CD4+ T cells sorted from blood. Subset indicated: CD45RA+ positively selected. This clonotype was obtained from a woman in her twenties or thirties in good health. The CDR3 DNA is TGTGCCACCAGCAGAGCAGGTGCGACAGGGGTTGAAAAACTGTTTTTT. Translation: CATSRAGATGVEKLFF.